This T cell receptor (beta chain) was identified in a study of identical twins. A few counts support this clonotype. Healthy Caucasians made up all donors. The CDR3 runs 16 residues. Trimming stripped 5 bases from V and 15 bases from J, with 29 bases between. Germline V gene data show CDR1 as SGHVS and CDR2 as FNYEAQ. TCRdb called the 5' RACE reads again in MiXCR, with one record for every CDR3 protein. This sample has hundreds of thousands of distinct CDR3 sequences, with 10% to 15% found just once. These data also featured in a second study, about yellow fever vaccine responses in identical twins.

The chain couples TRBV7-6 to TRBJ2-4, with D possibly matching TRBD2 (5 bases). The source is a woman younger than 35 in good health. Material: PBMCs. CDR3 in DNA: TGTGCCAGCAGCCCACAACCCCCTAAGGTGCCGGGGATGTGGTACTTC. Residues: CASSPQPPKVPGMWYF.